The 13 T cell receptor beta chains listed next were all sequenced from one sample in a study of identical twins. TCRdb itself ran the 5' RACE reads through MiXCR, one entry per CDR3 protein. In the table there are 350,000 or so distinct CDR3 sequences, roughly 9% of which are singletons. The specimen was naive T cells sorted from blood. These receptors originate from a woman aged 45-60 years in good health.

The rearrangement uses TRBV11-2 and TRBJ2-7; D gene ambiguous. The V and J ends lost 0 bases and 2 bases respectively, with 5 bases between them. This CDR3 region has 13 residues. The germline gives CDR1 SGHAT, CDR2 FQNNGV. CDR3 sequence reads: CASSLELTYEQYF. Here the CDR3 DNA reads TGTGCCAGCAGCTTAGAGCTTACCTACGAGCAGTACTTC.

This clonotype was recorded a few times. This chain joins TRBV24-1 and TRBJ2-1; D gene ambiguous. The CDR3 sequence is 13 residues long. V gave up 2 bases and J gave up 5 bases, with 6 bases separating them. Germline CDR1 and CDR2: KGHDR and SFDVKD. This CDR3 is CATSDSQHNEQFF. The CDR3 nucleotides are TGTGCCACCAGTGATTCCCAGCACAATGAGCAGTTCTTC.

This clonotype was recorded at least ten times. The genes are TRBV29-1 and TRBJ2-2, with 9 bases identical to TRBD1. The ends lost 6 bases at V and 4 bases at J; junction bases unmatched: 6. Germline CDR1 reads SQVTM; CDR2 reads ANQGSEA. The CDR3 is 14 residues long. The CDR3 sequence is CSVLQGAGTGELFF. CDR3 nucleotides: TGCAGCGTGCTACAGGGGGCTGGCACCGGGGAGCTGTTTTTT.

This clonotype has at least ten counts. CDR3 protein: CATSAQGKVFF. In nucleotides, the CDR3 is TGTGCCACCAGTGCCCAGGGGAAGGTGTTTTTT. V and J are TRBV24-1 and TRBJ2-2; TRBD1 might be the D (6 bases). The CDR3 spans 11 residues. The V gene lost 5 bases and the J gene lost 15 bases, with 12 bases spanning the gap. CDR1 and CDR2 from the germline V gene are KGHDR and SFDVKD.

This clonotype was observed a few times. The rearrangement joins TRBV19 to TRBJ2-1; TRBD2 aligns across 9 bases. V was pared by 1 base and J by 9 bases, with 4 bases of the junction left unmatched. The germline gives CDR1 LNHDA, CDR2 SQIVND (reference sequence). This CDR3 region has 14 residues. DNA of the CDR3: TGTGCCAGTAGTATAGGCGGGAGGGTATCTGAGCAGTTCTTC. The encoded protein is CASSIGGRVSEQFF.

The chain recombines TRBV11-2 with TRBJ2-5; D may match TRBD1 or TRBD2 (5 bases each). The germline V and J ends were trimmed by 4 bases and 1 base, with 13 bases remaining between them. There are 15 residues in the CDR3. Germline V gene sequence: CDR1 SGHAT, CDR2 FQNNGV. CDR3: CASSSYPGTQETQYF. In DNA, the CDR3 is TGTGCCAGCAGCTCGTATCCCGGGACCCAAGAGACCCAGTACTTC.

This clonotype was observed many times. V usage is TRBV5-1 and J usage is TRBJ2-3; the D gene is possibly TRBD1 (6 bases). Germline CDR1 reads SGHRS; CDR2 reads YFSETQ. Deletions cut 3 bases from V and 0 bases from J, with 8 bases between. The CDR3 length is 14 residues. CDR3 protein: CASSSGQSTDTQYF. The CDR3 DNA reads as TGCGCCAGCAGCTCAGGACAGAGCACAGATACGCAGTATTTT. Full variable domain (rest looked up from reference TRBV5-1 and TRBJ2-3): KAGVTQTPRYLIKTRGQQVTLSCSPISGHRSVSWYQQTPGQGLQFLFEYFSETQRNKGNFPGRFSGRQFSNSRSEMNVSTLELGDSALYLCASSSGQSTDTQYFGPGTRLTVL.

This chain links TRBV28 with TRBJ1-5; D is unclear. The length of the CDR3 is 14 residues. Deletions cut 3 bases from V and 5 bases from J, with 11 bases between. CDR1 is MDHEN and CDR2 is SYDVKM in the germline V gene. CDR3 in DNA: TGTGCCAGCAGTTTGGTAAGAGGTCATCAGCCCCAGCATTTT. As protein: CASSLVRGHQPQHF.

V and J are TRBV4-1 and TRBJ2-7, with D possibly TRBD2 on 5 matching bases. The V gene lost 1 base and the J gene lost 0 bases, with 7 bases spanning the gap. Per the germline V gene, CDR1 is MGHRA and CDR2 is YSYEKL. The CDR3 sequence is 14 residues long. CDR3 amino acids: CASSQGTDSYEQYF. Written as DNA, the CDR3 is TGCGCCAGCAGCCAAGGGACTGACTCCTACGAGCAGTACTTC.

This clonotype was seen more than once but under ten times. J is TRBJ2-1 and V is TRBV12-3 or TRBV12-4; the D call may be TRBD1 or TRBD2 (5 bases each). This CDR3 is built from 13 residues. The V end lost 5 bases, the J end lost 4 bases, and 9 bases lay between the germline ends. CDR3: CASSRDGYNEQFF. The DNA for the CDR3 is TGTGCCAGCAGTAGGGACGGATACAATGAGCAGTTCTTC.

This clonotype has a count of ten or more. The genes are TRBV5-1 and TRBJ2-3; D remains unclear. This CDR3 has 12 amino acids. V lost 5 bases and J lost 4, with 8 bases in between. Germline values: CDR1 SGHRS, CDR2 YFSETQ. The CDR3 DNA sequence: TGCGCCAGCAGAAGAGACCCAGATACGCAGTATTTT. This encodes CASRRDPDTQYF.

This clonotype was seen a few times. The J gene is TRBJ2-1, the V gene TRBV12-3 or TRBV12-4; 8 nucleotides agree with TRBD2. CDR3 length: 14 amino acids. J was trimmed by 6 bases and V by 7 bases; bases with no gene match: 8. DNA for the CDR3: TGTGCCAGCACGCTACGGGAGGGCACCAATGAGCAGTTCTTC. Its protein is CASTLREGTNEQFF.

This rearrangement joins TRBV3-1 to TRBJ1-5; tentative D call: TRBD1 (5 bases). This CDR3 is built from 14 residues. Germline lookup yields CDR1 LGHDT and CDR2 YNNKEL (reference sequence). V lost 1 base and J 1 base, leaving 5 bases between the germline ends. The CDR3 region has the DNA TGTGCCAGCAGCCAAGGGACAAGCAATCAGCCCCAGCATTTT. It specifies CASSQGTSNQPQHF.